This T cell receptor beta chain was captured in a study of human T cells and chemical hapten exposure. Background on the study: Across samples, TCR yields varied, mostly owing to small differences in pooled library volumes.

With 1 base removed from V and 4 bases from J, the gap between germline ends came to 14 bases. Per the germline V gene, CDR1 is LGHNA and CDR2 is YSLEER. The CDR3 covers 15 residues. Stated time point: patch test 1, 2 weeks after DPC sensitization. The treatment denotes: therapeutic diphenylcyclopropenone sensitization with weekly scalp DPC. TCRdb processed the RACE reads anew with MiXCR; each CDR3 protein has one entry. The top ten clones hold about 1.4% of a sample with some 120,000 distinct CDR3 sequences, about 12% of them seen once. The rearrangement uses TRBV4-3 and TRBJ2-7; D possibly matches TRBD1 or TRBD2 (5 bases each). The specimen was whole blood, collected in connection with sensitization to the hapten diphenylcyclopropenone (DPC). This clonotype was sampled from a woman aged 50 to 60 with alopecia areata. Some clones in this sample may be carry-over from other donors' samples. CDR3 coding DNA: TGCGCCAGCAGCCAAGTCACCGGGACGGATTACGAGCAGTACTTC. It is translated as CASSQVTGTDYEQYF.